Listed below are T cell receptor beta chains from one sample, sequenced in a study of vaccination and CD4 T cells after COVID-19. No antigens are known for them. TCRdb independently ran MiXCR on the PCR reads; one entry per CDR3 protein. Of approximately 12,000 distinct CDR3 sequences detected, approximately 64% appear once; the ten largest clones hold around 7.8%. Sequenced: CD4+ T cells from blood, cultured in vitro. Receptors were obtained from a human donor who had recovered from COVID-19. Both conserved end residues are part of each CDR3. Size is omitted from some rows. Given values are once, few, many or a class for expanded clones.

size,J,V,CDR3
.,TRBJ1-5,TRBV19,CASMTGNQPQHF
.,TRBJ1-2,TRBV7-6,CASSLGQGGDYGYTF
.,TRBJ2-3,TRBV28,CASSLTKNTQYF
.,TRBJ2-3,TRBV24-1,CATSDRAGTQYF
.,TRBJ2-7,TRBV21-1,CASIPCGGHSYEQYF
.,TRBJ1-5,TRBV21-1,CASSKAPRVRDSYSNQPQHF
few,TRBJ1-5,TRBV20-1,CSASPTDRVRGPQHF
.,TRBJ1-5,TRBV20-1,CSARGSEAQPQHF
.,TRBJ2-1,TRBV6-1,CASKVIDRLSNEQFF
.,TRBJ1-2,TRBV30,CAWRGPTTGLRYGYTF
.,TRBJ1-1,TRBV2,CASSEMSGVAFF
.,TRBJ1-5,TRBV20-1,CSAPRQNSNQPQHF
.,TRBJ2-5,TRBV24-1,CATSDSGGPGAKTQYF
.,TRBJ2-5,TRBV11-2,CASSFSGVDQETQYF
.,TRBJ2-7,TRBV6-2/TRBV6-3,CASSRAGGEYEQYF
.,TRBJ2-5,TRBV20-1,CSARGQGRQETQYF
few,TRBJ1-5,TRBV30,CAWTDRGNQPQHF
.,TRBJ2-1,TRBV30,CAWSLKGGTISSYNEQFF
.,TRBJ2-7,TRBV27,CASSFAGNVAVYEQYF
.,TRBJ1-5,TRBV2,CASTAQDRNQPQHF
once,TRBJ1-5,TRBV2,CASRGAFYNQPQHF
few,TRBJ2-5,TRBV7-2,CASSLSPTRAWYF
.,TRBJ2-6,TRBV19,CASTLTALAGANALTF
.,TRBJ1-1,TRBV7-6,CASSLLTGLNTEAFF
.,TRBJ2-5,TRBV10-3,CAISDRIGQGLGKETQYF
.,TRBJ2-1,TRBV7-2,CASSLGLLSTSNEQFF
few,TRBJ1-4,TRBV20-1,CSARDSRVLEKLFF
.,TRBJ2-2,TRBV20-1,CSALGLAGPRSGELFF
.,TRBJ2-7,TRBV6-1,CASSPRVGEQYF
.,TRBJ1-2,TRBV28,CASRPRGAYYGYTF
once,TRBJ2-7,TRBV10-3,CATSAQRDSYEQYF
.,TRBJ1-1,TRBV2,CASSDRGVNTEAFF
.,TRBJ2-5,TRBV7-3,CASSPPGNSWTKETQYF
.,TRBJ2-7,TRBV6-1,CASSEEVIYEQYF
.,TRBJ2-3,TRBV6-1,CASSSFRGRGTDTQYF
.,TRBJ1-5,TRBV5-6,CASSLSNQPQHF
.,TRBJ2-2,TRBV5-1,CASSTGINTGELFF
.,TRBJ2-2,TRBV28,CASSFSGPTTGELFF
.,TRBJ1-1,TRBV24-1,CATSDFPNTEAFF
few,TRBJ2-1,TRBV24-1,CATSDRADRVNNEQFF
.,TRBJ1-2,TRBV27,CASSRTGTNYGYTF
.,TRBJ2-2,TRBV6-4,CASSAANTGELFF
.,TRBJ1-4,TRBV11-2,CASSLGQNKLFF
.,TRBJ2-5,TRBV7-2,CASSLGLAGNQETQYF
few,TRBJ2-1,TRBV5-1,CASSFILSSGDNEQFF
.,TRBJ2-6,TRBV9,CASSVTSGANVLTF
.,TRBJ2-3,TRBV19,CASSSAGPRFTDTQYF
.,TRBJ2-1,TRBV7-3,CASSSDPSSYNEQFF
large,TRBJ2-5,TRBV7-2,CASSSPGTNRKTQYF
.,TRBJ2-2,TRBV7-9,CASSLWTTSGELFF
.,TRBJ2-5,TRBV20-1,CSASGVGETQYF